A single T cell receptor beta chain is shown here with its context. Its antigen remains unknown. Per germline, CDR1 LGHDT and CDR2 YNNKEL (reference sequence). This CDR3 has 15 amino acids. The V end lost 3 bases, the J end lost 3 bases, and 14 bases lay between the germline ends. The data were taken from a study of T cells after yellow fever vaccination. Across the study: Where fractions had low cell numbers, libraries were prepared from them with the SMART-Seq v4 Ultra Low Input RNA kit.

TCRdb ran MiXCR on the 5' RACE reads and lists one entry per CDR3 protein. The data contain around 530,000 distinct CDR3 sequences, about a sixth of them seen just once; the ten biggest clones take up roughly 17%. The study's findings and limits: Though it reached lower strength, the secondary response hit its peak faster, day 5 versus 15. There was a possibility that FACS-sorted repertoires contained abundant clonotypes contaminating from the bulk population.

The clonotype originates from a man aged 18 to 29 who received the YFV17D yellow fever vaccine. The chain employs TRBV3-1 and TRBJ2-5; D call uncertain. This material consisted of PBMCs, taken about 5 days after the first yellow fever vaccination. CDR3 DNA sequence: TGTGCCAGCAGCCAGCGCCCTGTAAGAGAAGAGACCCAGTACTTC. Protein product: CASSQRPVREETQYF.